This T cell receptor (beta chain) was found in a study of blood T cell repertoires in COVID-19. CDR1 is ENHRY and CDR2 is SYGVKD in the germline V gene. The V gene lost 11 bases and the J gene lost 4 bases, with 15 bases spanning the gap. CDR3 length: 13 residues. Profiling relied on immunoSEQ multiplex PCR, and the TCRdb table lists in-frame clones only, not all of them. The sample records 350,000 to 400,000 clones, approximately 90% being singletons. The sample was PBMCs or T cells enriched from blood (not recorded which). The gene calls are TRBV10-3 and TRBJ2-1; a weak D match, TRBD2 (5 bases). The source of this sequence is a man younger than 35 who had recovered from COVID-19. This CDR3 reads CASSPGEYNEQFF. The DNA of the CDR3 is TGTGCCTCCTCCCCCGGGGAATACAATGAGCAGTTCTTC.